This TCR beta chain originates from a study of blood T cell repertoires in COVID-19. Study-level information: Italy, Spain and the United States were the sources of the convalescent and acute COVID-19 samples. PBMCs, B-cell-depleted T cells, or T cells were the source of the cDNA or gDNA that made up the material.

In the original analysis: Cell counts per sample came from amplifying reference gene primers. Assay: immunoSEQ multiplex PCR; the TCRdb copy retains only in-frame clones and omits some. V, J and clone size are taken as reported in that table, and D and trimming were inferred from the DNA itself. The repertoire holds around 64,000 clones, more than 75% seen once, with under 4% in the top ten. The germline V gene encodes CDR1 MNHEY and CDR2 SMNVEV (reference sequence). Losses at the gene ends were 0 bases for V and 5 bases for J; bases not matched to a gene: 7. There are 16 residues in the CDR3. The sample taken for sequencing was peripheral blood. The rearrangement links TRBV27 to TRBJ2-7; 10 positions match TRBD2. The clonotype originates from a man aged 50-60 years with active COVID-19. The CDR3 coding sequence is TGTGCCAGCAGTTTATCGAACCAGCTAGCGGGAGACGAGCAGTACTTC. The encoded protein is CASSLSNQLAGDEQYF.